Presented here are 30 T cell receptor beta chains from one specimen sequenced in a study of T cells in localized non-small cell lung cancer. This table comes from immunoSEQ multiplex PCR, and its TCRdb copy is limited to in-frame clones, with some not included. The table includes approximately 41,000 clones, roughly 90% detected once. The specimen comprised peripheral blood mononuclear cells, sampled before any cancer treatment. The receptors derive from a male donor at least 60 years old with stage II lung adenocarcinoma.

This chain links TRBV11-2 with TRBJ2-7, with TRBD2 identical over 8 bases. The CDR3 consists of 15 residues. In germline, CDR1 is SGHAT, CDR2 FQNNGV. V lost 5 bases to trimming and J lost 8 bases; unmatched junction nucleotides: 14. Here the CDR3 reads CASSPLSGGPFKQYF. CDR3 DNA sequence: TGTGCCAGCAGCCCGTTGTCGGGAGGGCCCTTCAAGCAGTACTTC.

The rearrangement links TRBV28 to TRBJ2-1; D remains unclear. Looked up from germline, CDR1 is MDHEN and CDR2 is SYDVKM. V lost 1 base and J lost 2, with 6 bases in between. The CDR3 is made up of 14 amino acids. CDR3 coding DNA: TGTGCCAGCAGTTTATTGGATCCCTACAATGAGCAGTTCTTC. Amino acids: CASSLLDPYNEQFF.

This chain uses TRBV5-5 with TRBJ1-3, with no clear D. The V end lost 2 bases, the J end lost 4 bases, and 13 bases lay between the germline ends. Germline V gene sequence: CDR1 SGHKS, CDR2 YYEKEE (reference sequence). The CDR3 consists of 15 residues. This CDR3 reads CASSLRTERGNTIYF. CDR3 DNA: TGTGCCAGCAGCTTACGGACGGAACGGGGAAACACCATATATTTT. The full variable domain, rest sourced from reference TRBV5-5 and TRBJ1-3, is DAGVTQSPTHLIKTRGQQVTLRCSPISGHKSVSWYQQVLGQGPQFIFQYYEKEERGRGNFPDRFSARQFPNYSSELNVNALLLGDSALYLCASSLRTERGNTIYFGEGSWLTVV.

The CDR3 bases are TGTGCCAGCAGTTTGGAAGGATACTACGAGCAGTACTTC. Protein: CASSLEGYYEQYF. The chain is built from TRBV28 and TRBJ2-7; D remains ambiguous. V shed 3 bases and J shed 3 bases, with 9 bases lying between them. The CDR3 contains 13 residues. The germline V gene has CDR1 MDHEN and CDR2 SYDVKM. Combining the CDR3 with reference TRBV28 and TRBJ2-7 gives the whole variable domain DVKVTQSSRYLVKRTGEKVFLECVQDMDHENMFWYRQDPGLGLRLIYFSYDVKMKEKGDIPEGYSVSREKKERFSLILESASTNQTSMYLCASSLEGYYEQYFGPGTRLTVT.

This clone was counted a few times. The gene calls are TRBV11-2 and TRBJ1-2, with 7 bases lining up with TRBD1. The trim removed 4 bases at V and 4 bases at J, leaving 12 bases unmatched. Germline V CDR1 and CDR2: SGHAT, FQNNGV. The CDR3 spans 16 residues. CDR3 sequence (DNA): TGTGCCAGCAGCTCCCCAACAGGGGAATTGGGCTATGGCTACACCTTC. Translation: CASSSPTGELGYGYTF.

The CDR3 loop is CAWSNTVYGNTIYF. CDR3 coding DNA: TGTGCCTGGAGTAACACGGTTTATGGAAACACCATATATTTT. The chain joins TRBV30 to TRBJ1-3; D is unclear. With 2 bases removed from V and 3 bases from J, the gap between germline ends came to 11 bases. This CDR3 has 14 residues. The germline gives CDR1 GTSNPN, CDR2 SVGIG (reference sequence).

This clone was seen only once. This rearrangement joins TRBV27 to TRBJ1-1; possibly TRBD1 for D (5 bases). The CDR3 sequence is 18 residues long. The germline CDR1 and CDR2 sequences are MNHEY and SMNVEV (reference sequence). V was cut by 2 bases and J by 0 bases, with 19 bases left in between. For the CDR3, the DNA is TGTGCCAGCAGTTTAGGTAAGGGCTGGGTGGGGGTGAACACTGAAGCTTTCTTT. Amino acid sequence: CASSLGKGWVGVNTEAFF.

The genes are TRBV7-9 and TRBJ2-7, with D perhaps given as TRBD1 or TRBD2 (5 bases each). CDR3 size: 14 residues. Germline V gives CDR1 SEHNR, CDR2 FQNEAQ (reference sequence). V was trimmed by 5 bases and J by 2 bases, leaving 13 bases between them. The DNA for the CDR3 is TGTGCCAGCAGCCCTGATGGGGGTCCCTACGAGCAGTACTTC. The encoded protein is CASSPDGGPYEQYF.

The V and J genes are TRBV5-1 and TRBJ2-1, with a possible D match to TRBD2 (6 bases). Trimming cost V 5 bases and J 3 bases, with 12 bases left between them. Germline CDR1 and CDR2: SGHRS and YFSETQ. This CDR3 comprises 14 residues. DNA for the CDR3: TGCGCCAGCAGGGCGGAGGGGCTCTACAATGAGCAGTTCTTC. The encoded protein is CASRAEGLYNEQFF.

This chain uses TRBV30 with TRBJ1-5; no clear D. The V gene's germline CDR1 is GTSNPN and CDR2 SVGIG (reference sequence). Deletions cut 1 base from V and 4 bases from J, with 11 bases between. The CDR3 length is 14 residues. The CDR3 coding sequence is TGTGCCTGGAGTGAAGGGAACCCGAATCAGCCCCAGCATTTT. This codes for CAWSEGNPNQPQHF.

The chain links TRBV7-9 to TRBJ2-7, with D tentatively TRBD1 (6 bases). CDR1 and CDR2 (germline): SEHNR, FQNEAQ (reference sequence). V was clipped by 0 bases and J by 3 bases, with 12 bases between them. The length of the CDR3 is 15 residues. CDR3 coding DNA: TGTGCCAGCAGCTTAGCAGGTGGGGGCGGCTACGAGCAGTACTTC. This encodes CASSLAGGGGYEQYF. The full variable domain, in which reference TRBV7-9 and TRBJ2-7 provide the parts outside the CDR3, is DTGVSQNPRHKITKRGQNVTFRCDPISEHNRLYWYRQTLGQGPEFLTYFQNEAQLEKSRLLSDRFSAERPKGSFSTLEIQRTEQGDSAMYLCASSLAGGGGYEQYFGPGTRLTVT.

The CDR3 here is CASSRPEANVLTF. CDR3 nucleotide sequence: TGTGCCAGCAGCCGCCCGGAGGCCAACGTCCTGACTTTC. The V call is TRBV7-2, the J call TRBJ2-6; D unresolved. CDR1 SGHTA and CDR2 FQGNSA come from the germline V gene. CDR3 size: 13 residues. Trimming removed 5 bases from V and 6 bases from J, with 8 bases in between.

This sequence joins TRBV6-6 and TRBJ1-5; the D gene is possibly TRBD1 (6 bases). This CDR3 is built from 15 residues. Germline-derived CDR1 and CDR2 are MNHNY and SVGAGI (reference sequence). V was trimmed by 6 bases and J by 4 bases, leaving 16 bases between them. CDR3 residues: CASSPTGSGNQPQHF. In DNA, the CDR3 is TGTGCCAGCAGCCCCACAGGGTCGGGGAATCAGCCCCAGCATTTT.

The rearrangement links TRBV11-2 to TRBJ1-3; no clear D. The CDR3 has 13 residues. Per the germline V gene, CDR1 is SGHAT and CDR2 is FQNNGV. Trimming removed 5 bases at V and 4 bases at J, with 9 bases between. The CDR3 bases are TGTGCCAGCAGCCGTTCACCAGGAAACACCATATATTTT. This gives the protein CASSRSPGNTIYF.

This sequence joins TRBV14 and TRBJ2-7, with D unclear. Trimming cost V 4 bases and J 5 bases, with 9 bases left between them. The CDR3 extends over 12 amino acids. Germline CDR1 is SGHDN and CDR2 is FVKESK. CDR3 sequence (DNA): TGTGCCAGCAGCCCTCTAAGCAACGAGCAGTACTTC. Translating it yields CASSPLSNEQYF. Full variable domain (remainder filled in from reference TRBV14 and TRBJ2-7): EAGVTQFPSHSVIEKGQTVTLRCDPISGHDNLYWYRRVMGKEIKFLLHFVKESKQDESGMPNNRFLAERTGGTYSTLKVQPAELEDSGVYFCASSPLSNEQYFGPGTRLTVT.

The V and J genes are TRBV2 and TRBJ2-3; the D gene is possibly TRBD2 (5 bases). Per germline, CDR1 SNHLY and CDR2 FYNNEI. The CDR3 covers 16 residues. The germline V and J ends were trimmed by 7 bases and 3 bases, with 20 bases remaining between them. The CDR3 is CASTLQTGRGTDTQYF. CDR3 bases: TGTGCCAGCACTCTCCAAACGGGCAGAGGGACAGATACGCAGTATTTT.

The chain has TRBV19 and TRBJ1-1; D unresolved. Germline lookup yields CDR1 LNHDA and CDR2 SQIVND (reference sequence). The CDR3 sequence is 16 residues long. The V gene lost 2 bases and the J gene lost 0 bases, with 13 bases spanning the gap. Written as DNA, the CDR3 is TGTGCCAGTAGTATAATGGGTATAGGGATGAACACTGAAGCTTTCTTT. Its translation: CASSIMGIGMNTEAFF.

V and J are TRBV19 and TRBJ2-7; 10 positions agree with TRBD1. V shed 1 base and J 3 bases; nucleotides not matched to a gene: 3. The V gene's germline CDR1 is LNHDA and CDR2 SQIVND (reference sequence). This CDR3 contains 15 residues. The CDR3 protein is CASSIVGQGNYEQYF. Written as DNA, the CDR3 is TGTGCCAGTAGTATAGTGGGACAGGGGAACTACGAGCAGTACTTC.

This sequence joins TRBV7-3 and TRBJ2-6; 7 nucleotides match TRBD1. J gave up 0 bases and V 5 bases, and 7 bases lay outside the gene matches. The CDR3 runs to 17 residues. Germline CDR1 is SGHTA and CDR2 is FQGTGA. CDR3 coding DNA: TGTGCCAGCAGCCACGGGACAGTGCGCTCTGGGGCCAACGTCCTGACTTTC. Translated: CASSHGTVRSGANVLTF.

The V gene is TRBV5-4, the J gene TRBJ2-7; 8 bases are shared with TRBD1. After removal of 3 bases from V and 2 bases from J, the junction contained 7 bases not matched to a gene. Germline assignment: CDR1 SGHNT and CDR2 YYREEE (reference sequence). The length of the CDR3 is 15 residues. CDR3 region: CASSSYQQGAYEQYF. In DNA, the CDR3 is TGTGCCAGCAGCTCATACCAACAGGGGGCCTACGAGCAGTACTTC.

This chain uses TRBV19 with TRBJ1-2, with a possible D match to TRBD1 (5 bases). The CDR3 covers 16 residues. V was pared by 1 base and J by 2 bases, with 14 bases between. Germline assignment: CDR1 LNHDA and CDR2 SQIVND (reference sequence). The DNA of the CDR3 is TGTGCCAGTAGTATAGCCAGCAGGGCCTTCAACTATGGCTACACCTTC. This gives the protein CASSIASRAFNYGYTF.

The V call is TRBV4-1, the J call TRBJ1-1; D not resolved. This CDR3 has 16 amino acids. The germline CDR1 and CDR2 sequences are MGHRA and YSYEKL. The V end lost 3 bases, the J end lost 5 bases, and 19 bases lay between the germline ends. The CDR3 bases are TGCGCCAGCAGCCAGGCCATTCAAGGTTGGGGTACTGAAGCTTTCTTT. Translating gives CASSQAIQGWGTEAFF.

This clone has a single count. The chain links TRBV27 to TRBJ2-1; D is possibly TRBD2 (6 bases). The CDR3 totals 13 residues. Trimming left V 2 bases short and J 7 bases short, with 9 bases between. Germline CDR1 and CDR2: MNHEY and SMNVEV (reference sequence). The CDR3 nucleotides are TGTGCCAGCAGTTTAATGGGGAGGAATGAGCAGTTCTTC. Its protein product is CASSLMGRNEQFF.

The chain carries TRBV19 and TRBJ2-7; 7 bases line up with TRBD1. CDR3 length equals 13 residues. With 8 bases clipped from V and 3 bases from J, the junction kept 7 bases outside the gene matches. Germline V gene sequence: CDR1 LNHDA, CDR2 SQIVND (reference sequence). The CDR3, as DNA: TGTGCCAGTCGTTCCACAGGGGACTACGAGCAGTACTTC. It is translated as CASRSTGDYEQYF.

The chain combines TRBV28 with TRBJ1-5, with 8 bases fitting TRBD1. V shed 8 bases, J shed 5 bases, and the junction held 11 bases outside the gene matches. CDR1 is MDHEN and CDR2 is SYDVKM in the germline V gene. The CDR3 covers 15 residues. The CDR3 nucleotides read TGTGCCAGCTATGACGGACAGGGAAGGGATCAGCCCCAGCATTTT. This gives the protein CASYDGQGRDQPQHF. Looking up the rest from reference TRBV28 and TRBJ1-5 gives the full variable domain: DVKVTQSSRYLVKRTGEKVFLECVQDMDHENMFWYRQDPGLGLRLIYFSYDVKMKEKGDIPEGYSVSREKKERFSLILESASTNQTSMYLCASYDGQGRDQPQHFGDGTRLSIL.

This chain joins TRBV6-5 and TRBJ1-2; D is possibly TRBD1 (5 bases). Trimming shortened V by 4 bases and J by 4 bases, and 16 bases separated the two germline ends. The germline CDR1 and CDR2 sequences are MNHEY and SVGAGI. CDR3 length equals 15 residues. CDR3 coding DNA: TGTGCCAGCAGTTCAACCGGGACCCAGCCCTATGGCTACACCTTC. Translated, it gives CASSSTGTQPYGYTF.

The gene calls are TRBV7-8 and TRBJ2-1, with 7 bases that match TRBD2. V was clipped by 7 bases and J by 8 bases; unmatched bases: 11. Germline CDR1 is SGHVS and CDR2 is FQNEAQ. The CDR3 length is 14 residues. CDR3 loop: CASNRGEGRDEQFF. CDR3 DNA sequence: TGTGCCAGCAATCGGGGGGAGGGCCGGGATGAGCAGTTCTTC.

This chain connects TRBV10-1 to TRBJ2-3, with 15 bases lining up with TRBD2. Germline loops: CDR1 WNHNN, CDR2 SYGVQD (reference sequence). The CDR3 is 18 amino acids. The V segment lost 8 bases and the J segment 5 bases; nucleotides outside the gene matches: 14. DNA for the CDR3: TGCGCCAGCGAAAGGACTAGCGGGAGGGCCCTAAAGGGAGATACGCAGTATTTT. As protein: CASERTSGRALKGDTQYF.

The chain joins TRBV25-1 to TRBJ2-1; unclear D gene. V was trimmed by 1 base and J by 0 bases, leaving 10 bases between them. The CDR3 length is 16 residues. Germline CDR1 is MGHDK and CDR2 is SYGVNS. CDR3 nucleotide sequence: TGTGCCAGCAGTGAATTCGGGTTCAGCTCCTACAATGAGCAGTTCTTC. Amino acids: CASSEFGFSSYNEQFF.

The chain combines TRBV19 with TRBJ2-5; perhaps TRBD1 as D (5 bases). Germline values: CDR1 LNHDA, CDR2 SQIVND (reference sequence). Trimming shortened V by 3 bases and J by 0 bases, and 11 bases separated the two germline ends. There are 15 residues in the CDR3. CDR3 amino acids: CASSMSWGNQETQYF. CDR3 nucleotides: TGTGCCAGTAGTATGTCCTGGGGCAACCAAGAGACCCAGTACTTC.